This is a list of T cell receptor beta chains from one sample in a study of CD8+ T cells in alopecia areata. Clones were sequenced by immunoSEQ multiplex PCR, and TCRdb holds only the in-frame ones, with some missing. The table includes under 150,000 clones, 56% detected once. The source was CD4+ T cells sorted from blood, collected at week 24, from a patient treated with tofacitinib. The receptors shown here come from a human donor with alopecia areata. Both conserved end residues are part of each CDR3. D genes are given only for firm matches. Expanded clones are given a class, and other clones once, few, many or no size at all.

D gene	clone size	J gene	CDR3 length	V gene	CDR3 protein	CDR3 DNA
TRBD2	-	TRBJ2-5	16	TRBV5-1	CASSLASGGAQETQYF	TGCGCCAGCAGCCTCGCTAGCGGGGGGGCCCAAGAGACCCAGTACTTC
TRBD1	-	TRBJ1-1	14	TRBV6-1	CASINRLEGQGAFF	TGTGCCAGCATTAACCGGCTGGAGGGACAGGGGGCTTTCTTT
-	few	TRBJ2-2	14	TRBV6-1	CASSERWDGGELFF	TGTGCCAGCAGTGAACGGTGGGATGGCGGGGAGCTGTTTTTT
TRBD1	-	TRBJ1-3	15	TRBV18	CASSEGQGSGNTIYF	TGTGCCAGCTCAGAGGGACAGGGCTCTGGAAACACCATATATTTT
-	-	TRBJ2-5	15	TRBV5-1	CASSNTDPWEETQYF	TGCGCCAGCAGCAACACGGACCCTTGGGAAGAGACCCAGTACTTC
-	-	TRBJ2-1	14	TRBV4-2	CASSQDMAQYEQFF	TGTGCCAGCAGCCAAGATATGGCGCAATACGAGCAGTTCTTC
TRBD1	-	TRBJ2-2	15	TRBV29-1	CSATFGTGGTGELFF	TGCAGCGCTACCTTCGGGACAGGGGGCACCGGGGAGCTGTTTTTT
-	-	TRBJ1-1	14	TRBV6-1	CASSGHKENTEAFF	TGTGCCAGCAGTGGACACAAAGAGAACACTGAAGCTTTCTTT
TRBD1	once	TRBJ1-6	13	TRBV30	CAWTDRVTAPLHF	TGTGCCTGGACGGACAGGGTAACGGCACCCCTCCACTTT
-	-	TRBJ2-3	13	TRBV5-1	CASSDSPTDTQYF	TGCGCCAGCAGTGACTCTCCCACAGATACGCAGTATTTT
TRBD1	few	TRBJ1-1	14	TRBV7-2	CASSGTGQNTEAFF	TGTGCCAGCAGCGGGACAGGGCAGAACACTGAAGCTTTCTTT
-	-	TRBJ2-7	15	TRBV4-2	CASSQAGTSYYEQYF	TGTGCCAGCAGCCAAGCCGGGACAAGCTACTACGAGCAGTACTTC
TRBD2	few	TRBJ2-5	12	TRBV6-1	CATHWGGETQYF	TGTGCCACCCACTGGGGGGGGGAGACCCAGTACTTC
-	-	TRBJ1-6	14	TRBV4-1	CASSQDGGWSPLHF	TGCGCCAGCAGCCAAGACGGCGGTTGGTCACCCCTCCACTTT
-	-	TRBJ1-2	15	TRBV7-9	CASHPAGVGARGYTF	TGTGCCAGCCACCCTGCCGGAGTGGGGGCTAGAGGCTACACCTTC
-	few	TRBJ2-1	13	TRBV2	CASSGGLVDEQFF	TGTGCCAGCAGTGGGGGGCTAGTTGATGAGCAGTTCTTC
-	-	TRBJ2-5	16	TRBV9	CASSRGGSLASETQYF	TGTGCCAGCAGCCGCGGAGGGTCGCTAGCGTCAGAGACCCAGTACTTC
-	few	TRBJ2-4	15	TRBV10-3	CAISEWESGKNIQYF	TGTGCCATCAGTGAGTGGGAATCGGGCAAAAACATTCAGTACTTC
-	-	TRBJ2-5	13	TRBV18	CASSPRGLETQYF	TGTGCCAGCTCACCTAGGGGTTTGGAGACCCAGTACTTC
-	few	TRBJ1-1	15	TRBV19	CASSPTDSSNTEAFF	TGTGCCAGTAGTCCCACGGACAGCTCGAACACTGAAGCTTTCTTT
-	-	TRBJ2-3	13	TRBV2	CASGGGGTDTQYF	TGTGCCAGCGGTGGCGGTGGGACAGATACGCAGTATTTT
-	-	TRBJ1-1	13	TRBV30	CAWSQGKNTEAFF	TGTGCCTGGAGTCAGGGGAAGAACACTGAAGCTTTCTTT
-	-	TRBJ2-3	11	TRBV11-2	CASRVGDTQYF	TGTGCCAGCAGGGTTGGGGATACGCAGTATTTT
-	few	TRBJ2-3	11	TRBV30	CAWSPRDTQYF	TGTGCCTGGAGTCCCCGGGATACGCAGTATTTT
-	-	TRBJ2-7	15	TRBV7-2	CASSTRRVARNEQYF	TGTGCCAGCAGCACCAGACGGGTGGCTCGCAACGAGCAGTACTTC
-	-	TRBJ2-4	14	TRBV4-2	CASSPPIGSDIQYF	TGTGCCAGCAGCCCACCTATAGGGTCAGACATTCAGTACTTC
-	-	TRBJ2-4	18	TRBV27	CASSPHEGRANSRGIQYF	TGTGCCAGCAGTCCCCATGAGGGCAGGGCTAATTCCAGAGGCATTCAGTACTTC
-	few	TRBJ2-1	16	TRBV5-6	CASSVEVVSAYNEQFF	TGTGCCAGCAGCGTGGAGGTAGTAAGCGCCTACAATGAGCAGTTCTTC
-	-	TRBJ1-6	15	TRBV30	CAWSVGSSYNSPLHF	TGTGCCTGGAGTGTGGGGAGCTCCTATAATTCACCCCTCCACTTT
TRBD2	few	TRBJ2-3	18	TRBV4-1	CASSQDLRGGGYTDTQYF	TGCGCCAGCAGCCAAGATCTACGGGGCGGGGGGTATACAGATACGCAGTATTTT
-	-	TRBJ2-2	16	TRBV7-2	CASSLNYRPNTGELFF	TGTGCCAGCAGCTTGAACTACAGGCCGAACACCGGGGAGCTGTTTTTT
TRBD2	-	TRBJ2-7	14	TRBV9	CASSVGGGTYEQYF	TGTGCCAGCAGCGTAGGGGGAGGGACCTACGAGCAGTACTTC
TRBD1	few	TRBJ1-2	18	TRBV18	CASSPPVGQAPTNYGYTF	TGTGCCAGCTCACCACCGGTTGGACAGGCCCCTACTAACTATGGCTACACCTTC
-	-	TRBJ2-2	16	TRBV4-1	CASSQGGRENTGELFF	TGCGCCAGCAGCCAAGGGGGGCGGGAGAACACCGGGGAGCTGTTTTTT
TRBD1	-	TRBJ1-2	13	TRBV29-1	CSAGQGASYGYTF	TGCAGCGCCGGACAGGGGGCTAGCTATGGCTACACCTTC
TRBD2	-	TRBJ2-7	15	TRBV15	CATSKSGGRNYEQYF	TGTGCCACCAGTAAGAGCGGGGGGCGAAACTACGAGCAGTACTTC
-	few	TRBJ1-1	14	TRBV29-1	CSVAEQGGETEAFF	TGCAGCGTTGCAGAGCAGGGCGGAGAGACTGAAGCTTTCTTT
TRBD2	-	TRBJ2-5	16	TRBV4-2	CASSPSGGAGQETQYF	TGTGCCAGCAGCCCGAGCGGGGGGGCAGGCCAAGAGACCCAGTACTTC
-	-	TRBJ1-5	16	TRBV29-1	CSVEGLVRSGNQPQHF	TGCAGCGTTGAGGGGCTGGTTCGGTCCGGGAATCAGCCCCAGCATTTT
TRBD1	-	TRBJ1-2	15	TRBV7-2	CASSARQGARSGYTF	TGTGCCAGCAGCGCTAGACAGGGGGCGAGGAGTGGCTACACCTTC
-	-	TRBJ1-6	16	TRBV5-1	CASSWDGSSYNSPLHF	TGCGCCAGCAGTTGGGACGGGAGCTCCTATAATTCACCCCTCCACTTT
-	-	TRBJ1-2	14	TRBV19	CASSTRGVLYGYTF	TGTGCCAGTAGTACCCGGGGGGTGCTCTATGGCTACACCTTC
TRBD1	-	TRBJ2-2	15	TRBV29-1	CSVSRDSGNSGELFF	TGCAGCGTGAGCCGGGACAGCGGAAATTCCGGGGAGCTGTTTTTT
-	-	TRBJ1-5	13	TRBV6-5	CASSGGKNQPQHF	TGTGCCAGCAGTGGGGGTAAGAATCAGCCCCAGCATTTT
TRBD1	-	TRBJ1-6	13	TRBV2	CASRGQGNSPLHF	TGTGCCAGCAGGGGACAGGGGAATTCACCCCTCCACTTT
TRBD2	-	TRBJ2-1	17	TRBV9	CASSVATGVAGDNEQFF	TGTGCCAGCAGCGTAGCTACGGGGGTAGCGGGGGACAATGAGCAGTTCTTC
-	few	TRBJ1-1	13	TRBV29-1	CSVDRRGITEAFF	TGCAGCGTTGATCGCCGGGGCATCACTGAAGCTTTCTTT
-	-	TRBJ1-2	14	TRBV7-2	CASSLVAGNYGYTF	TGTGCCAGCAGCTTAGTTGCAGGGAACTATGGCTACACCTTC
-	few	TRBJ2-2	14	TRBV2	CASSALGNTGELFF	TGTGCCAGCAGTGCTCTGGGGAACACCGGGGAGCTGTTTTTT